This T cell receptor beta chain was obtained from a study of beta chain features in type 1 diabetes. The entirety of the isolated RNA underwent reverse transcription, so expressed TCRB transcripts were sequenced. The protocol was immunoSEQ multiplex PCR, while the TCRdb copy is restricted to in-frame clones and leaves out a portion. The table shows over 500,000 clones, with less than 20% occurring only once. The CDR3 runs 15 residues. V lost 2 bases and J 4 bases, leaving 11 bases between the germline ends. Germline V CDR1 and CDR2: MNHNS, SASEGT. Sorting of CD4+ naive, central memory, regulatory and stem cell-like memory cells was performed via CD45RO/CCR7/CD25/CD127/CD95/CD27.

Material for sequencing was naive CD4+ T cells from blood. The chain uses TRBV6-1 and TRBJ2-2; D is possibly TRBD1 (5 bases). This sequence was found in a young man in good health. This CDR3 reads CASSEYRQFTGELFF. The CDR3 DNA sequence: TGTGCCAGCAGTGAATATCGACAGTTCACCGGGGAGCTGTTTTTT.